The entry that follows covers one TCR beta chain sequence. The target antigen is unknown. The data derive from a study of shared clonotypes between healthy human individuals. Study-wide findings and caveats: Naive CD4 clonotype sharing across a few donors was about 5.3%. Sequencing depth was predicted to influence how clonotypes are shared among donors.

CDR1 and CDR2 (germline): MNHEY, SVGAGI. The CDR3 runs 13 residues. V dropped 6 bases and J dropped 2 bases, with 10 bases sitting between them. Generated by immunoSEQ multiplex PCR, the TCRdb table keeps only in-frame clones and is missing some. The repertoire includes 2 million to 3 million clones, roughly nine tenths of them detected once, and around 0.15% sits in the top ten. The clonotype comes from a man aged 18 to 29 in good health. The V and J genes are TRBV6-5 and TRBJ2-5; weak D call: TRBD1 (5 bases). Sequencing was performed on naive CD4+ T cells sorted from blood. Subset in this sample: CD45RA+ positively selected. This CDR3 reads CASRRGFQETQYF. The CDR3 nucleotides are TGTGCCAGCAGAAGGGGTTTTCAAGAGACCCAGTACTTC.